This T cell receptor beta chain was recovered during a study of CD8 T cells in ankylosing spondylitis. Findings and limits, study-wide: There was a TCR beta motif, made of several highly homologous variants, that appeared characteristic of ankylosing spondylitis blood.

TCRdb processed the 5' RACE reads anew with MiXCR; each CDR3 protein has one entry. This sample has some 220,000 distinct CDR3 sequences, with 5.5% to 7.5% found just once. This CDR3 comprises 13 residues. The V gene's germline CDR1 is LGHNA and CDR2 YSLEER. V lost 1 base and J lost 5, with 9 bases in between. This clonotype was picked up a small number of times. What it binds is unknown. The sequencing input was blood, either unsorted or a sorted T cell fraction (not recorded which). This receptor was identified in a male donor with ankylosing spondylitis. The V gene is TRBV4-3, the J gene TRBJ2-7; tentatively, D is TRBD2 (6 bases). The CDR3 protein is CASSQAPGDEQYF. The CDR3 DNA sequence: TGCGCCAGCAGCCAAGCGCCGGGGGACGAGCAGTACTTC.